Shown below are 24 T cell receptor beta chains from a single sample sequenced in a study of cytomegalovirus exposure and HLA in healthy donors. The PCR had 60 Vbeta and 13 Jbeta primers. Assay: immunoSEQ multiplex PCR; the TCRdb copy retains only in-frame clones and omits some. The sample records 120,000 to 150,000 clones, 82% being singletons. Input material: PBMCs. These TCRs come from a male donor in good health and CMV-seronegative.

This clone was recorded once. The chain carries TRBV4-1 and TRBJ1-1; D is uncertain. Germline lookup yields CDR1 MGHRA and CDR2 YSYEKL. CDR3 size: 15 residues. The V gene lost 3 bases and the J gene lost 3 bases, with 14 bases spanning the gap. The CDR3 nucleotides read TGCGCCAGCAGCCATGGTCCTGTGGGAGACACTGAAGCTTTCTTT. Protein: CASSHGPVGDTEAFF.

The chain uses TRBV7-2 and TRBJ2-5; TRBD1 agrees at 9 bases. The CDR3 runs to 15 residues. The germline V gene encodes CDR1 SGHTA and CDR2 FQGNSA. After removal of 6 bases from V and 1 base from J, the junction contained 6 bases not matched to a gene. CDR3 residues: CASRPRDRAQETQYF. CDR3 coding DNA: TGTGCCAGCAGGCCTCGGGACAGGGCCCAAGAGACCCAGTACTTC.

This chain links TRBV7-9 with TRBJ2-7, with D possibly matching TRBD1 (6 bases). Germline V gene data show CDR1 as SEHNR and CDR2 as FQNEAQ (reference sequence). Trimming cost V 4 bases and J 0 bases, with 16 bases left between them. The CDR3 covers 16 residues. CDR3 nucleotides: TGTGCCAGCAGCTCCGCCGGGACACGTTACTCCTACGAGCAGTACTTC. It specifies CASSSAGTRYSYEQYF.

This rearrangement joins TRBV21-1 to TRBJ1-5; the table assigns TRBD1, which was not confirmed against the DNA. TRBV21-1 is a pseudogene locus. This CDR3 comprises 15 residues. Here the CDR3 reads CASSKEGQVNQPQHF. CDR3 bases: TGTGCCAGCAGCAAAGAAGGACAGGTGAATCAGCCCCAGCATTTT.

This chain uses TRBV11-3 with TRBJ2-2; D may be TRBD2 (7 bases). The CDR3 is 18 amino acids. V shed 1 base and J shed 1 base, with 16 bases lying between them. Germline V gene lookup returns CDR1 SGHNT and CDR2 YENEEA. The CDR3 loop reads CASSLGVLGGQNTGELFF. CDR3 nucleotide sequence: TGTGCCAGCAGCTTAGGAGTTTTGGGGGGGCAGAACACCGGGGAGCTGTTTTTT. Together with reference TRBV11-3 and TRBJ2-2, the CDR3 gives the full variable domain: EAGVVQSPRYKIIEKKQPVAFWCNPISGHNTLYWYLQNLGQGPELLIRYENEEAVDDSQLPKDRFSAERLKGVDSTLKIQPAELGDSAVYLCASSLGVLGGQNTGELFFGEGSRLTVL.

The rearrangement joins TRBV10-1 to TRBJ1-5, with D perhaps TRBD1 (5 bases). The CDR3 runs to 17 residues. V lost 8 bases, J lost 0 bases, and 20 bases lay in between. Per germline, CDR1 WNHNN and CDR2 SYGVQD (reference sequence). CDR3 loop: CASGHQGNAYSNQPQHF. CDR3 DNA: TGCGCCAGCGGACACCAGGGAAACGCTTATAGCAATCAGCCCCAGCATTTT.

This clone has just one count. J is TRBJ1-2 and V is TRBV16; possibly TRBD1 for D (5 bases). V dropped 3 bases and J dropped 10 bases, with 12 bases sitting between them. Germline-derived CDR1 and CDR2 are KGHSY and FQNENV. This CDR3 contains 12 residues. CDR3 nucleotides: TGTGCCAGCAGCCACCTACCGGGGGACTACACCTTC. Translation: CASSHLPGDYTF.

The chain joins TRBV28 to TRBJ1-6; 8 bases agree with TRBD1. Trimming took 6 bases from V and 7 from J; bases not matched to a gene: 8. The CDR3 consists of 15 residues. The germline V gene encodes CDR1 MDHEN and CDR2 SYDVKM. This CDR3 is CASSYQGAPNSPLHF. In nucleotides, the CDR3 is TGTGCCAGCAGCTACCAGGGGGCGCCCAATTCACCCCTCCACTTT.

The V and J genes are TRBV5-1 and TRBJ2-7; no clear D. CDR1 and CDR2 from the germline V gene are SGHRS and YFSETQ. This CDR3 comprises 15 residues. With 2 bases removed from V and 0 bases from J, the gap between germline ends came to 12 bases. The CDR3, as DNA: TGCGCCAGCAGCTTTAGCAGAGGAAGCTCCTACGAGCAGTACTTC. Residues: CASSFSRGSSYEQYF.

The sample holds a few counts of this clone. The chain couples TRBV5-6 to TRBJ2-3; 8 nucleotides agree with TRBD2. This CDR3 contains 16 residues. V lost 6 bases, J lost 3 bases, and 12 bases stayed unmatched. Germline V CDR1 and CDR2: SGHDT, YYEEEE. CDR3 region: CASTRTGRAGTDTQYF. CDR3 in DNA: TGTGCCAGCACGCGGACCGGGAGGGCCGGAACAGATACGCAGTATTTT.

This chain connects TRBV7-9 to TRBJ2-2; D remains ambiguous. Trimming shortened V by 6 bases and J by 6 bases, and 11 bases separated the two germline ends. CDR3 size: 13 residues. Germline V CDR1 and CDR2: SEHNR, FQNEAQ (reference sequence). The CDR3 here is CASRSTWAGELFF. Here the CDR3 DNA reads TGTGCCAGCAGGTCGACTTGGGCCGGGGAGCTGTTTTTT.

The V call is TRBV27, the J call TRBJ2-3; TRBD2 matches 12 bases. CDR1 is MNHEY and CDR2 is SMNVEV in the germline V gene (reference sequence). V trimming: 5 bases; J trimming: 0 bases; junction bases outside the gene matches: 0. CDR3 length: 15 residues. CDR3 loop: CASSGTSGSTDTQYF. The CDR3 nucleotides are TGTGCCAGCAGTGGGACTAGCGGGAGCACAGATACGCAGTATTTT.

Written as DNA, the CDR3 is TGTGCCAGCAGTGCCCGGGACAGGGTTTTTGCAACTAATGAAAAACTGTTTTTT. Translation: CASSARDRVFATNEKLFF. The chain is built from TRBV6-1 and TRBJ1-4; 9 bases match TRBD1. CDR1 is MNHNS, CDR2 SASEGT, per germline. The CDR3 extends over 18 amino acids. V lost 4 bases to trimming and J lost 0 bases; unmatched junction nucleotides: 9.

V and J are TRBV4-1 and TRBJ1-2, with D tentatively TRBD1 (6 bases). The V end lost 1 base, the J end lost 5 bases, and 17 bases lay between the germline ends. Germline-derived CDR1 and CDR2 are MGHRA and YSYEKL. This CDR3 has 16 amino acids. CDR3 in DNA: TGCGCCAGCAGCCAAGCCAGCCTGACAGGCGAATATGGCTACACCTTC. Amino acids: CASSQASLTGEYGYTF.

The genes are TRBV28 and TRBJ1-1; D gene uncertain. CDR3 length equals 16 residues. V was cut by 2 bases and J by 1 base, with 14 bases left in between. CDR1 is MDHEN, CDR2 SYDVKM, per germline. The CDR3 spells CASSLSPPGTNTEAFF. CDR3 bases: TGTGCCAGCAGTTTAAGCCCGCCAGGAACGAACACTGAAGCTTTCTTT.

The chain carries TRBV9 and TRBJ1-2; 7 nucleotides match TRBD1. The length of the CDR3 is 14 residues. The trim removed 3 bases at V and 4 bases at J, leaving 6 bases unmatched. The germline V gene has CDR1 SGDLS and CDR2 YYNGEE. The CDR3 region has the DNA TGTGCCAGCAGCGGCCCCGGGACAGCCTATGGCTACACCTTC. Protein product: CASSGPGTAYGYTF.

V usage is TRBV20-1 and J usage is TRBJ2-7; D unclear. Germline V CDR1 and CDR2: DFQATT, SNEGSKA (reference sequence). V gave up 3 bases and J gave up 3 bases, with 6 bases separating them. The length of the CDR3 is 11 residues. Here the CDR3 reads CSASLSYEQYF. CDR3 DNA sequence: TGCAGTGCTAGCCTGAGCTACGAGCAGTACTTC.

This chain uses TRBV19 with TRBJ2-5; D is possibly TRBD1 (6 bases). The closer fit of TRBJ2-7 to the DNA end suggests the J call may be wrong. The germline V gene has CDR1 LNHDA and CDR2 SQIVND (reference sequence). The CDR3 sequence is 13 residues long. CDR3 coding DNA: TGTGCCAGTAGTTTACAGGGATTTAACGAGCAGTACTTC. This translates into CASSLQGFNEQYF.

V gene TRBV29-1 combines with J gene TRBJ1-1; 7 bases are a match to TRBD1. The length of the CDR3 is 15 residues. From germline, CDR1 is SQVTM and CDR2 ANQGSEA. The J segment lost 1 base and the V segment lost 1 base, leaving 6 bases of the junction unmatched. CDR3 loop: CSVEAEGAPNTEAFF. CDR3 sequence (DNA): TGCAGCGTTGAAGCAGAGGGGGCGCCGAACACTGAAGCTTTCTTT.

The chain has TRBV4-3 and TRBJ2-7; tentative D call: TRBD1 (6 bases). The CDR3 extends over 16 amino acids. Trimming shortened V by 1 base and J by 2 bases, and 15 bases separated the two germline ends. Germline values: CDR1 LGHNA, CDR2 YSLEER. In nucleotides, the CDR3 is TGCGCCAGCAGCCAAGTGCTCTCGGCAGGGGCCTACGAGCAGTACTTC. Protein product: CASSQVLSAGAYEQYF.

This clone was counted a single time. The V and J genes are TRBV2 and TRBJ2-1; D call uncertain. The V end lost 7 bases, the J end lost 6 bases, and 7 bases lay between the germline ends. The CDR3 sequence is 11 residues long. Per germline, CDR1 SNHLY and CDR2 FYNNEI. This chain's CDR3 is CASNLINEQFF. Here the CDR3 DNA reads TGTGCCAGCAACCTAATCAATGAGCAGTTCTTC.

The CDR3 loop reads CASSVDGRGINEQFF. The DNA for the CDR3 is TGTGCCAGCAGCGTAGATGGCAGGGGGATCAATGAGCAGTTCTTC. V and J are TRBV9 and TRBJ2-1; TRBD1 matches 7 bases. The CDR3 is 15 amino acids. Trimming removed 0 bases from V and 6 bases from J; junction bases left unmatched: 6. CDR1 is SGDLS and CDR2 is YYNGEE in the germline V gene.

This clone was recorded once. Written as DNA, the CDR3 is TGTGCCAGCAGTTTTCTTCCGGGACAGGATCCGAACACTGAAGCTTTCTTT. Protein: CASSFLPGQDPNTEAFF. This chain links TRBV27 with TRBJ1-1; 8 nucleotides agree with TRBD1. Unmatched junction bases numbered 10, after V lost 3 bases and J lost 1 base. This CDR3 region has 17 residues. Germline V gene data show CDR1 as MNHEY and CDR2 as SMNVEV (reference sequence).

The genes are TRBV5-6 and TRBJ2-1; 13 nucleotides line up with TRBD2. The CDR3 extends over 16 amino acids. V lost 0 bases and J lost 8; bases outside the gene matches: 5. Germline CDR1 and CDR2: SGHDT and YYEEEE. The CDR3: CASSLGGLAGWYEQFF. The CDR3, as DNA: TGTGCCAGCAGCTTGGGGGGACTAGCGGGATGGTATGAGCAGTTCTTC. Full variable domain (remainder filled in from reference TRBV5-6 and TRBJ2-1): DAGVTQSPTHLIKTRGQQVTLRCSPKSGHDTVSWYQQALGQGPQFIFQYYEEEERQRGNFPDRFSGHQFPNYSSELNVNALLLGDSALYLCASSLGGLAGWYEQFFGPGTRLTVL.